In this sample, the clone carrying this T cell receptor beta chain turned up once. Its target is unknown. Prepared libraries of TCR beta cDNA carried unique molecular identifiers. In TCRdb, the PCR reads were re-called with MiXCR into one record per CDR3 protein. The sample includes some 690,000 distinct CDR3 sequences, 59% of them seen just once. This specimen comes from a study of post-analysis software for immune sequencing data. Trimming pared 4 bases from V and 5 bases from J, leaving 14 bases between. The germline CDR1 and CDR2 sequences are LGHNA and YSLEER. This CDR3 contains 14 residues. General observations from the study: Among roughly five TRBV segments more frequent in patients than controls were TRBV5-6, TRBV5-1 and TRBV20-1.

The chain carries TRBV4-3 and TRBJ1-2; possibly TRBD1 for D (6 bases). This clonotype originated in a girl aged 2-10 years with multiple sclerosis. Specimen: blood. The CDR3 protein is CASSPAGDQYGYTF. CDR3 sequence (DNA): TGCGCCAGCAGCCCCGCAGGGGATCAGTATGGCTACACCTTC.